This TCR beta chain was identified during a study of blood T cell repertoires in COVID-19. Produced via immunoSEQ multiplex PCR; TCRdb's table is partial and in-frame only. The data show 85,000 to 110,000 clones, 84% seen once. Per germline, CDR1 SGHKS and CDR2 YYEKEE (reference sequence). Deletions cut 2 bases from V and 7 bases from J, with 10 bases between. The CDR3 is made up of 13 amino acids. The sample was peripheral blood. The V gene is TRBV5-5, the J gene TRBJ2-1; D perhaps matches TRBD2 (5 bases). The sequence came from a human donor in a cohort sampled during active COVID-19. This CDR3 reads CASSFEGSNEQFF. Here the CDR3 DNA reads TGTGCCAGCAGCTTCGAGGGTTCAAATGAGCAGTTCTTC.